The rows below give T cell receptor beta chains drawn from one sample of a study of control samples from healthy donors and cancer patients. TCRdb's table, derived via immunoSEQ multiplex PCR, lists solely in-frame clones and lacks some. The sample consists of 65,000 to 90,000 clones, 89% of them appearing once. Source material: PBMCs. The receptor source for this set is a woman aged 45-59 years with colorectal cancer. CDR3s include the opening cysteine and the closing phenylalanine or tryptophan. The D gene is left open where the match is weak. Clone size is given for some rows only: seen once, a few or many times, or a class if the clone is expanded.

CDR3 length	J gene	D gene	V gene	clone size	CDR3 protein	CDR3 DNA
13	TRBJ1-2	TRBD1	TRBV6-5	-	CASSDLTGGGYTF	TGTGCCAGCAGCGACCTGACAGGGGGGGGCTACACCTTC
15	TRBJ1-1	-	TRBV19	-	CAKTGQPKQNTEAFF	TGTGCCAAAACGGGCCAACCGAAACAGAACACTGAAGCTTTCTTT
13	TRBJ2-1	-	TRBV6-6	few	CASSSLSYNEQFF	TGTGCCAGCAGTTCTCTGTCCTACAATGAGCAGTTCTTC
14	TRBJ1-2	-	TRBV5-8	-	CASSPGRGLYGYTF	TGTGCCAGCAGCCCCGGACGGGGCCTCTATGGCTACACCTTC
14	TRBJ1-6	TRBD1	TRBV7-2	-	CASSARTGNSPLHF	TGTGCCAGCAGCGCCAGGACAGGAAATTCACCCCTCCACTTT
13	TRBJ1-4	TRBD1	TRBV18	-	CARCQGANEKLFF	TGTGCCCGCTGCCAGGGGGCTAATGAAAAACTGTTTTTT
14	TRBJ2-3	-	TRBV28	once	CASSAGTTPDTQYF	TGTGCCAGCAGCGCGGGGACCACCCCAGATACGCAGTATTTT
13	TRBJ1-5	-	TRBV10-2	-	CASSESRVQPQHF	TGCGCCAGCAGTGAGTCGAGGGTACAGCCCCAGCATTTT
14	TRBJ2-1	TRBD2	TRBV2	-	CARQRLAGANEQFF	TGTGCCAGGCAGCGATTAGCGGGGGCCAATGAGCAGTTCTTC
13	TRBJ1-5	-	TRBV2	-	CASSEVNHQPQHF	TGTGCCAGCAGTGAAGTCAACCATCAGCCCCAGCATTTT
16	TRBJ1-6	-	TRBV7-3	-	CASSLGPRGHNSPLHF	TGTGCCAGCAGCTTAGGGCCACGGGGTCATAATTCACCCCTCCACTTT
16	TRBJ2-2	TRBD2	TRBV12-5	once	CASGLGLAGYTGELFF	TGTGCTAGTGGTTTGGGACTAGCGGGTTACACCGGGGAGCTGTTTTTT
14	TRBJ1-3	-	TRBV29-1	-	CSALGGNSGNTIYF	TGCAGCGCCCTGGGGGGAAACTCTGGAAACACCATATATTTT